These 5 T cell receptor beta chains were sequenced from one sample in a study of CD8+CD57+ T cells in acquired aplastic anemia. Both TCR beta VDJ combination and CDR3 sequence profiling were carried out. Genomic DNA was the template for this profiling. TCRdb reprocessed the reads via MiXCR and lists one record per CDR3 protein. The sample yields approximately 200,000 distinct CDR3 sequences, roughly half seen once. The sequenced sample was sorted CD4+, CD8+, or CD8+CD57+ T cells (not recorded which) from PBMCs. These receptor sequences come from a human donor in good health, serving as a control.

Ten or more counts support this clonotype. This chain links TRBV20-1 with TRBJ1-2; TRBD1 might be the D (5 bases). The CDR3 consists of 13 residues. CDR1 and CDR2 from the germline V gene are DFQATT and SNEGSKA (reference sequence). Trimming took off 3 bases at V and 4 bases at J, with 12 bases between the two ends. DNA for the CDR3: TGCAGTGCTAGCTCCGGGACCGGCTATGGCTACACCTTC. Protein product: CSASSGTGYGYTF.

The chain combines TRBV10-2 with TRBJ1-1, with 9 bases that match TRBD1. The germline gives CDR1 WSHSY, CDR2 SAAADI. The CDR3 consists of 14 residues. V was pared by 7 bases and J by 4 bases, with 7 bases of the junction left unmatched. The CDR3 sequence is CASNAGTGSTEAFF. Written as DNA, the CDR3 is TGCGCCAGCAACGCCGGGACAGGGAGCACTGAAGCTTTCTTT.

This chain uses TRBV29-1 with TRBJ1-2, with TRBD1 identical over 12 bases. The CDR3 runs 15 residues. Per germline, CDR1 SQVTM and CDR2 ANQGSEA. Trimming took 6 bases from V and 4 from J; bases not matched to a gene: 9. CDR3 in amino acids: CSVAGTGGIFYGYTF. The CDR3 nucleotides read TGCAGCGTCGCCGGGACAGGGGGCATTTTCTATGGCTACACCTTC.

On this clonotype: This sequence may be a read error, since a much larger clone differs from it by one base. V is TRBV6-5 and J is TRBJ1-2; D perhaps matches TRBD1 (6 bases). The CDR3 has 13 residues. Germline V gene sequence: CDR1 MNHEY, CDR2 SVGAGI. V lost 4 bases, J lost 7 bases, and 13 bases lay in between. The CDR3 nucleotides are TGTGCCAGCAGTTTCAAACCGGGGGCTGGCTACACCTTC. As protein: CASSFKPGAGYTF.

V gene TRBV19 combines with J gene TRBJ2-7; perhaps D is TRBD1 or TRBD2 (5 bases each). This CDR3 is 14 amino acids long. Trimming removed 5 bases at V and 1 base at J, with 12 bases between. Germline V gene sequence: CDR1 LNHDA, CDR2 SQIVND (reference sequence). The CDR3 bases are TGTGCCAGTAGTCATGGGACGGCTTCCTACGAGCAGTACTTC. Its translation is CASSHGTASYEQYF.